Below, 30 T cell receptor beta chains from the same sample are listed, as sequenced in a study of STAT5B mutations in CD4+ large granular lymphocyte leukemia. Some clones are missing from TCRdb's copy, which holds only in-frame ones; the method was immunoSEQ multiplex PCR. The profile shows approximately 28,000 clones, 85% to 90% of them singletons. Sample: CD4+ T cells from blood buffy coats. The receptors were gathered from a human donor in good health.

Here the CDR3 reads CASSVTATGELFF. The CDR3 DNA is TGTGCCAGCAGTGTGACAGCGACCGGGGAGCTGTTTTTT. V and J are TRBV28 and TRBJ2-2; D might be TRBD1 (5 bases). Between the trimmed V and J ends, which lost 5 bases and 5 bases, there was a span of 9 bases. This CDR3 region has 13 residues. CDR1 and CDR2 (germline): MDHEN, SYDVKM.

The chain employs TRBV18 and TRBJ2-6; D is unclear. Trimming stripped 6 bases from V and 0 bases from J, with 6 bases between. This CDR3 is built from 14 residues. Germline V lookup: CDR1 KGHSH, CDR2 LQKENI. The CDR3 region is CASSTGSGANVLTF. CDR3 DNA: TGTGCCAGCTCCACCGGCTCTGGGGCCAACGTCCTGACTTTC.

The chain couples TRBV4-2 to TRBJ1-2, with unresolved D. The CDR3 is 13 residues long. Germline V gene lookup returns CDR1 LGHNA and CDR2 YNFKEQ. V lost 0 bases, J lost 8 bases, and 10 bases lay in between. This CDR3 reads CASSQDQVGGYTF. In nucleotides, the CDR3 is TGTGCCAGCAGCCAAGATCAGGTGGGCGGCTACACCTTC.

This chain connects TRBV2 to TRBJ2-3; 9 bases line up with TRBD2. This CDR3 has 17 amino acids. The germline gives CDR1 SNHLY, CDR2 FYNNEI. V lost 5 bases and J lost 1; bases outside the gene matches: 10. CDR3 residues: CASSHYGLALGTDTQYF. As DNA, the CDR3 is TGTGCCAGCAGTCATTACGGACTAGCGCTAGGCACAGATACGCAGTATTTT.

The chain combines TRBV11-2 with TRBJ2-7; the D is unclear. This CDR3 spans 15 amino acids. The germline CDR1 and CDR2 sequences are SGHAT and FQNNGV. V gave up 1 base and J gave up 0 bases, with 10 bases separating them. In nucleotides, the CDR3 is TGTGCCAGCAGCTTAGGTTCGTTGAGCTCCTACGAGCAGTACTTC. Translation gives CASSLGSLSSYEQYF.

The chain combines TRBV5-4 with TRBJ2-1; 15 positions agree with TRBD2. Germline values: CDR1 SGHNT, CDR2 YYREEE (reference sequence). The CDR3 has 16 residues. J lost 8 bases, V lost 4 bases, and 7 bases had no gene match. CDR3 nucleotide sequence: TGTGCCAGCAGCCCCCTTAGGACTAGCGGGAGGGATGAGCAGTTCTTC. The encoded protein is CASSPLRTSGRDEQFF.

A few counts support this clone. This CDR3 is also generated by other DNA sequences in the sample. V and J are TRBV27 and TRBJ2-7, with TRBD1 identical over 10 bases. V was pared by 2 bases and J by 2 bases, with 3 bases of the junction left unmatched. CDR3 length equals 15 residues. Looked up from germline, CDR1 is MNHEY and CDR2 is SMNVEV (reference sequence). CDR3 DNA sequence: TGTGCCAGCAGTTTAACCGGGACAGGGGCCTACGAGCAGTACTTC. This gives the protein CASSLTGTGAYEQYF.

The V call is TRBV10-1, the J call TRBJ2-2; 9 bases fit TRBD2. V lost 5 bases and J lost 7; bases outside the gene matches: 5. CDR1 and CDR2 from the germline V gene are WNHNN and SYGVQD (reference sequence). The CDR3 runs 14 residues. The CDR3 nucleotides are TGCGCCAGCAGTCCTAGCGGGAAGGACGGGGAGCTGTTTTTT. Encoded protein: CASSPSGKDGELFF.

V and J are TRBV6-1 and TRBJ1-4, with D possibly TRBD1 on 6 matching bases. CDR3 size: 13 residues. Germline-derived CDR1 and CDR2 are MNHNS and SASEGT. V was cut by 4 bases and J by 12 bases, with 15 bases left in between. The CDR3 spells CASSVGPRGELFF. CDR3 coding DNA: TGTGCCAGCAGTGTGGGGCCGAGGGGGGAACTGTTTTTT.

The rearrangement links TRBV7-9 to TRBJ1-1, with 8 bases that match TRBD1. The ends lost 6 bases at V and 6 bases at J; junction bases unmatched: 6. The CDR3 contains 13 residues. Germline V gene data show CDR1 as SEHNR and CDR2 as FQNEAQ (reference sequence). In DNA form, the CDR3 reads TGTGCCAGCAGTGGACAGGGAATTTCTGAAGCTTTCTTT. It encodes CASSGQGISEAFF.

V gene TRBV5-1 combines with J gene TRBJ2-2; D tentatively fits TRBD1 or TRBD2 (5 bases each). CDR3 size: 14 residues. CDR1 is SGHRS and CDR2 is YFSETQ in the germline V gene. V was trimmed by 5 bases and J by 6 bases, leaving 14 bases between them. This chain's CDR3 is CASRPGAGAGELFF. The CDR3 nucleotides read TGCGCCAGCAGACCCGGGGCCGGGGCCGGGGAGCTGTTTTTT. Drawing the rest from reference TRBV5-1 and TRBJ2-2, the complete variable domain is KAGVTQTPRYLIKTRGQQVTLSCSPISGHRSVSWYQQTPGQGLQFLFEYFSETQRNKGNFPGRFSGRQFSNSRSEMNVSTLELGDSALYLCASRPGAGAGELFFGEGSRLTVL.

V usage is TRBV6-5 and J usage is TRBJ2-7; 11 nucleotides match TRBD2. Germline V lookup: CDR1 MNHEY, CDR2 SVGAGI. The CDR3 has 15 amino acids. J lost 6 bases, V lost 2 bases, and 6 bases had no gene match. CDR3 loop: CASSYALAGEGEQYF. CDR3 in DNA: TGTGCCAGCAGTTACGCACTAGCGGGAGAGGGCGAGCAGTACTTC.

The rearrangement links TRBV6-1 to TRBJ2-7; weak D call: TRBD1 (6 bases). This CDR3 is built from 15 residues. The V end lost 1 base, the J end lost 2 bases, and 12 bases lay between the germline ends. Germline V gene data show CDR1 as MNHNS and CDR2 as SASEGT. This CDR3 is CASSEVGAGPYEQYF. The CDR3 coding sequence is TGTGCCAGCAGTGAAGTGGGGGCAGGGCCCTACGAGCAGTACTTC.

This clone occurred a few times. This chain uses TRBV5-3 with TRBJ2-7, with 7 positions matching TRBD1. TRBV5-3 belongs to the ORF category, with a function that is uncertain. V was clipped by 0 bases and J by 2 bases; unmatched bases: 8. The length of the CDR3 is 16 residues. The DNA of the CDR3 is TGTGCCAGAAGCTTGGCCCCGGCAGGGGGTCCCTACGAGCAGTACTTC. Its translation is CARSLAPAGGPYEQYF.

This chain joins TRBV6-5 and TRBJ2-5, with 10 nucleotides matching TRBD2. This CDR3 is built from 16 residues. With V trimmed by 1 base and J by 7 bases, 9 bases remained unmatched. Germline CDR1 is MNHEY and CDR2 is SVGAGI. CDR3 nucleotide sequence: TGTGCCAGCAGTTACTTCGTTAGCGGGGGGTTAGGGACCCAGTACTTC. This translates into CASSYFVSGGLGTQYF.

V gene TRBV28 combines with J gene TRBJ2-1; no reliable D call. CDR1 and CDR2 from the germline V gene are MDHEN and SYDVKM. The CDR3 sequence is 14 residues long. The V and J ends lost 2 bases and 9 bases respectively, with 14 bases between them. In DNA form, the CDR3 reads TGTGCCAGCAGTTTAAGGCTAGGAGAAAGTGAGCAGTTCTTC. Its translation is CASSLRLGESEQFF.

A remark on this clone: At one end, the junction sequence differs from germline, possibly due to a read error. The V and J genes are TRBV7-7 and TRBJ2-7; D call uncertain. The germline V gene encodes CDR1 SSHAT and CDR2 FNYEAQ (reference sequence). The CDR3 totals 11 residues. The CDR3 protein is CASSPAHEQYF. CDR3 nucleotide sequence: TGTGCTAGCAGCCCCGCCCACGAGCAGTACTTC.

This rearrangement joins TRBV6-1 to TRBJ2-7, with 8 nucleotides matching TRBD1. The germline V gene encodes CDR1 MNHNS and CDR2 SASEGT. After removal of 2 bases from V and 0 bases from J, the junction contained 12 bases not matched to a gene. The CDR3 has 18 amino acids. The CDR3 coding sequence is TGTGCCAGCAGTGAAAGGGGGACAGGCCTAAGGAGCTCCTACGAGCAGTACTTC. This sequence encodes CASSERGTGLRSSYEQYF.

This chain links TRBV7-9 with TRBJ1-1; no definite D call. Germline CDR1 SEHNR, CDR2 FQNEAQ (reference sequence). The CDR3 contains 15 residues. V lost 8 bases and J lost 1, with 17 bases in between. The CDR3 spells CASLRAGHGNTEAFF. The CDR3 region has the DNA TGTGCCAGCCTAAGGGCAGGCCATGGGAACACTGAAGCTTTCTTT.

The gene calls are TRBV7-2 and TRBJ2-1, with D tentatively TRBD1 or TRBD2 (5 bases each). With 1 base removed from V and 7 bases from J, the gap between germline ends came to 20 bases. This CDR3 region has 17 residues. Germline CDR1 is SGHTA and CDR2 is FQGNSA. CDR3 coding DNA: TGTGCCAGCAGCTTAGGGGCTGGGGGACCTAAACGAAATGAGCAGTTCTTC. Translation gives CASSLGAGGPKRNEQFF.

Written as DNA, the CDR3 is TGTGCCAGCAGCTTGGGACTAGCGGAAAGCTTCCGACGGACAGATACGCAGTATTTT. Amino acid sequence: CASSLGLAESFRRTDTQYF. V and J are TRBV5-4 and TRBJ2-3, with 9 bases lining up with TRBD2. Germline assignment: CDR1 SGHNT and CDR2 YYREEE (reference sequence). CDR3 length: 19 amino acids. Germline trimming cut 0 bases from V and 3 bases from J; bases unmatched to any gene: 14.

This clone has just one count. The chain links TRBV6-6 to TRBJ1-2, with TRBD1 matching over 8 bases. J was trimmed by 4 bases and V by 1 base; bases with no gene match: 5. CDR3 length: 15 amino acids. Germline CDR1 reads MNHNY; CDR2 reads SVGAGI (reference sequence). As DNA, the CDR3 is TGTGCCAGCAGTTACTTGGACAGGGCTCCCTATGGCTACACCTTC. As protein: CASSYLDRAPYGYTF.

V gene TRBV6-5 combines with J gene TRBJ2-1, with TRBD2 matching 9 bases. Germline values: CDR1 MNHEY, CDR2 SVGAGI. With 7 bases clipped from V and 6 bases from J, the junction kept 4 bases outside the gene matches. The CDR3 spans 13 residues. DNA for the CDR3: TGTGCCAGCAAAGCGGGAGGCAGCAATGAGCAGTTCTTC. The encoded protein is CASKAGGSNEQFF.

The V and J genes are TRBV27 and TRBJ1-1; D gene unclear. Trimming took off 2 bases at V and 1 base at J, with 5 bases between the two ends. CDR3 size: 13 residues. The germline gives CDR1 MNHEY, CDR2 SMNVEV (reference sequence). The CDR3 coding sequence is TGTGCCAGCAGTTTAAGCACGAACACTGAAGCTTTCTTT. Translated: CASSLSTNTEAFF.

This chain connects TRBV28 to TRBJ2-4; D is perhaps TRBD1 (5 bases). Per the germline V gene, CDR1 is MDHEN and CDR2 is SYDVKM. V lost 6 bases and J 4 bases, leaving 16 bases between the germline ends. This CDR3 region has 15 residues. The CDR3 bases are TGTGCCAGCAGGGGCGTTGGGGCCGAAAAAAACATTCAGTACTTC. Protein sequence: CASRGVGAEKNIQYF.

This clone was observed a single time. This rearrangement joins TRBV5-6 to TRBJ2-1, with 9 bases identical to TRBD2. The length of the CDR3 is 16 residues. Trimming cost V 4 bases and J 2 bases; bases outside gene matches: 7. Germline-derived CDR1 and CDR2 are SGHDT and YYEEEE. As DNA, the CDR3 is TGTGCCAGCAGCCGCCGGCTAGCGGGGCCCTACAATGAGCAGTTCTTC. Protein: CASSRRLAGPYNEQFF.

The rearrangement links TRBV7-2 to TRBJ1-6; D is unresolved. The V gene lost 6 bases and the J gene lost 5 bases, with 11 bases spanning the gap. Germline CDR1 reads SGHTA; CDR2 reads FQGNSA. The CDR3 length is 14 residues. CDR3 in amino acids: CASRTDTNNSPLHF. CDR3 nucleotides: TGTGCCAGCAGAACCGACACGAATAATTCACCCCTCCACTTT.

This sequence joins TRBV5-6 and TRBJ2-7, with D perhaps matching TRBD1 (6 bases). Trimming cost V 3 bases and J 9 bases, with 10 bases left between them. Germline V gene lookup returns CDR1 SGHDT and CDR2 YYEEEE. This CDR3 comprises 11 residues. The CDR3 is CASSSQGRQYF. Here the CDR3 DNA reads TGTGCCAGCAGCTCCCAGGGGAGGCAGTACTTC.

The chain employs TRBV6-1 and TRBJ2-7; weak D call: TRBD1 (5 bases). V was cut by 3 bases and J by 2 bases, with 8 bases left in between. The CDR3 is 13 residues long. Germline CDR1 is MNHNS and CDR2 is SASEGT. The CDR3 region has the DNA TGTGCCAGCAGTGAGGGGCCAGCCTACGAGCAGTACTTC. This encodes CASSEGPAYEQYF.

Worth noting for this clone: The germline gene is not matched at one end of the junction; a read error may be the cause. In DNA, the CDR3 is TGTGCCAGCAGTACTTCAGGATCTGGGAACACCATATATTTT. It yields the protein CASSTSGSGNTIYF. V and J are TRBV6-1 and TRBJ1-3; D is unresolved. Germline V gene sequence: CDR1 MNHNS, CDR2 SASEGT. There are 14 residues in the CDR3.